These 10 T cell receptor beta chains were all obtained from the same sample, sequenced in a study of shared clonotypes between healthy human individuals. The naive CD8 subset, CD45RO-negative cells positively selected for CCR7, excluded terminally differentiated effector memory CD45RA+ cells. Clones were read by immunoSEQ multiplex PCR, and TCRdb kept only the in-frame ones, dropping some. The table records 750,000 to 1,000,000 clones, almost 95% of them present only once. The sequencing sample was made of naive CD8+ T cells sorted from blood. The receptors were gathered from a young man in good health.

This clone appeared a single time. The chain carries TRBV28 and TRBJ2-7, with TRBD2 identical over 14 bases. In germline, CDR1 is MDHEN, CDR2 SYDVKM. Unmatched junction bases numbered 4, after V lost 6 bases and J lost 3 bases. CDR3 length: 15 amino acids. CDR3 amino acids: CASRGLAGEGYEQYF. DNA of the CDR3: TGTGCCAGCAGGGGACTAGCGGGAGAAGGCTACGAGCAGTACTTC.

As to this clone: Other DNA sequences in the same sample also yield this CDR3. J is TRBJ2-7 and V is TRBV5-6; unclear D gene. The CDR3 sequence is 13 residues long. Germline V gives CDR1 SGHDT, CDR2 YYEEEE. Trimming cost V 2 bases and J 0 bases, with 6 bases left between them. CDR3: CASSFGSSYEQYF. The CDR3 nucleotides read TGTGCCAGCAGCTTTGGCAGCTCCTACGAGCAGTACTTC.

The chain has TRBV5-1 and TRBJ2-3, with TRBD2 identical over 7 bases. V shed 6 bases, J shed 2 bases, and the junction held 9 bases outside the gene matches. The CDR3 is 15 amino acids. CDR1 and CDR2 (germline): SGHRS, YFSETQ. For the CDR3, the DNA is TGCGCCAGCACCCAGACCGGGAGGTTCACAGATACGCAGTATTTT. Translation: CASTQTGRFTDTQYF.

V usage is TRBV2 and J usage is TRBJ2-7; D is uncertain. Between the trimmed V and J ends, which lost 5 bases and 2 bases, there was a span of 10 bases. Germline CDR1 is SNHLY and CDR2 is FYNNEI. The CDR3 runs 13 residues. CDR3 residues: CASSLSPAYEQYF. CDR3 coding DNA: TGTGCCAGCAGTCTGTCCCCTGCCTACGAGCAGTACTTC.

This chain connects TRBV27 to TRBJ1-1; D remains ambiguous. This CDR3 is 15 amino acids long. The germline CDR1 and CDR2 sequences are MNHEY and SMNVEV (reference sequence). V lost 2 bases, J lost 4 bases, and 14 bases lay in between. For the CDR3, the DNA is TGTGCCAGCAGTTTAGATCCCATCCCGAGCACTGAAGCTTTCTTT. It is translated as CASSLDPIPSTEAFF.

DNA for the CDR3: TGTGCCAGCAGCTTAGCGGGAAAAAAAGGAGGGCAGTACTTC. Its translation: CASSLAGKKGGQYF. The chain employs TRBV6-5 and TRBJ2-7; 8 bases match TRBD2. Trimming cost V 6 bases and J 9 bases; bases outside gene matches: 13. Germline CDR1 is MNHEY and CDR2 is SVGAGI. The CDR3 spans 14 residues.

The rearrangement links TRBV11-2 to TRBJ2-7; a weak D match, TRBD2 (6 bases). Germline CDR1 is SGHAT and CDR2 is FQNNGV. This CDR3 comprises 14 residues. Trimming removed 2 bases at V and 3 bases at J, with 11 bases between. CDR3 protein: CASSLQGTYYEQYF. The CDR3 bases are TGTGCCAGCAGCTTACAAGGGACTTACTACGAGCAGTACTTC.

The chain uses TRBV6-1 and TRBJ2-5; the D gene is possibly TRBD1 (5 bases). The germline V gene encodes CDR1 MNHNS and CDR2 SASEGT. The CDR3 consists of 16 residues. V shed 0 bases and J shed 5 bases, with 16 bases lying between them. The CDR3 sequence is CASSEALGRVLETQYF. The CDR3 DNA sequence: TGTGCCAGCAGTGAAGCGCTTGGCAGGGTGTTGGAGACCCAGTACTTC.

This clone was counted once. This chain joins TRBV2 and TRBJ2-5; perhaps TRBD1 as D (6 bases). V lost 8 bases and J 2 bases, leaving 12 bases between the germline ends. There are 13 residues in the CDR3. Germline V gives CDR1 SNHLY, CDR2 FYNNEI. The CDR3 nucleotides read TGTGCCAGCCTGGGGGCAAATCAAGAGACCCAGTACTTC. Its protein is CASLGANQETQYF.

The chain recombines TRBV7-2 with TRBJ2-3; D not resolved. V was cut by 2 bases and J by 4 bases, with 13 bases left in between. CDR1 is SGHTA and CDR2 is FQGNSA in the germline V gene. This CDR3 region has 15 residues. The CDR3 DNA follows: TGTGCCAGCAGCTTATATCGGACCGCGGCAGATACGCAGTATTTT. Its translation is CASSLYRTAADTQYF.